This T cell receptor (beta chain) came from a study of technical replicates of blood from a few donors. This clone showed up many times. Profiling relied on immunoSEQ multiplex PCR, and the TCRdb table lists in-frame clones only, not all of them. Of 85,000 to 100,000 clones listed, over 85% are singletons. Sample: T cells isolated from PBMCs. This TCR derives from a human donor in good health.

DNA of the CDR3: TGTGCCAGCAGCTTAGGGGGACAGTCTCTTAACTATGGCTACACCTTC. Its translation is CASSLGGQSLNYGYTF. This chain connects TRBV7-8 to TRBJ1-2, with 7 bases matching TRBD1. The CDR3 consists of 16 residues. V gave up 1 base and J gave up 1 base; unmatched junction bases: 6. CDR1 is SGHVS, CDR2 FQNEAQ, per germline.